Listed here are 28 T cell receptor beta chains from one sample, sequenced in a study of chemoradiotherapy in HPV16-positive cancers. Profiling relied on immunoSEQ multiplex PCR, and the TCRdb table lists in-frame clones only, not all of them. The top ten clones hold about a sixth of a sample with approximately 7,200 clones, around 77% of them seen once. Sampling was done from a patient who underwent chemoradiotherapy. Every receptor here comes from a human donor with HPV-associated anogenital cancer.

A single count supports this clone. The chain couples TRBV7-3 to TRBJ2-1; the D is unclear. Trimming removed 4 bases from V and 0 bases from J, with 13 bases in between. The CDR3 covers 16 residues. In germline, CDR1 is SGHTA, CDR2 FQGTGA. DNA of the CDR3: TGTGCCAGCAGCTCTGCTAGAAGTAGCTCCTACAATGAGCAGTTCTTC. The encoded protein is CASSSARSSSYNEQFF.

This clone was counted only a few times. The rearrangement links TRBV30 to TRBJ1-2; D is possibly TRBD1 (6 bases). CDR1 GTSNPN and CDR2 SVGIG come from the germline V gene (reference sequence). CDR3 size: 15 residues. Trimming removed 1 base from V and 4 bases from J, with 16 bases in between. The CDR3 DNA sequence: TGTGCCTGGAGTGCGTACAGGGTTCTGAGCTATGGCTACACCTTC. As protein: CAWSAYRVLSYGYTF.

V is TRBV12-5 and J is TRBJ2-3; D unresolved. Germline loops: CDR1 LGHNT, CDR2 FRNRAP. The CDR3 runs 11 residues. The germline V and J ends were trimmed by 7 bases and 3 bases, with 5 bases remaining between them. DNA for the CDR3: TGTGCTAGTGCATTTACAGATACGCAGTATTTT. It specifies CASAFTDTQYF.

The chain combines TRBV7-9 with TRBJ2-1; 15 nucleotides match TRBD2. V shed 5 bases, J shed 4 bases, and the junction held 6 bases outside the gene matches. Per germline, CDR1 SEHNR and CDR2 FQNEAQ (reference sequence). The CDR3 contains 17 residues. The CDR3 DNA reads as TGTGCCAGCAGCCCTGGACTAGCGGGGGGGGCATACAATGAGCAGTTCTTC. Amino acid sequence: CASSPGLAGGAYNEQFF. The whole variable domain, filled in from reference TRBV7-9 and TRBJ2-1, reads DTGVSQNPRHKITKRGQNVTFRCDPISEHNRLYWYRQTLGQGPEFLTYFQNEAQLEKSRLLSDRFSAERPKGSFSTLEIQRTEQGDSAMYLCASSPGLAGGAYNEQFFGPGTRLTVL.

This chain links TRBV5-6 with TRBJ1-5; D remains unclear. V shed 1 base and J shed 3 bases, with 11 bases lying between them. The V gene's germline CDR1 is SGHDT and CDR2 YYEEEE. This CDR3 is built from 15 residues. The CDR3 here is CASSLYEGINQPQHF. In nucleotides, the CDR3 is TGTGCCAGCAGCTTGTACGAGGGCATCAATCAGCCCCAGCATTTT.

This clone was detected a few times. The CDR3 nucleotides are TGCGCCAGCAGCCGAGGGGGAAACACTGAAGCTTTCTTT. It codes for CASSRGGNTEAFF. The rearrangement uses TRBV4-1 and TRBJ1-1, with D perhaps matching TRBD1 (6 bases). Per germline, CDR1 MGHRA and CDR2 YSYEKL. Trimming shortened V by 4 bases and J by 2 bases, and 8 bases separated the two germline ends. The CDR3 spans 13 residues.

CDR3 in DNA: TGTGCCAGCAGCTCCCGGGTCCCCACGGGGGCTTTCTTT. Residues: CASSSRVPTGAFF. V is TRBV5-6 and J is TRBJ1-1; D unclear. Germline loops: CDR1 SGHDT, CDR2 YYEEEE. This CDR3 has 13 amino acids. V was cut by 3 bases and J by 11 bases, with 17 bases left in between.

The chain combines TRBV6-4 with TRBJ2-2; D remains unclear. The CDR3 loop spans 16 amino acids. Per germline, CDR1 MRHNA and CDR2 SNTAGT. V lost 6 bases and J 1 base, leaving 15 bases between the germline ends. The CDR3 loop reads CASSDGRTGNTGELFF. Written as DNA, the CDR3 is TGTGCCAGCAGCGACGGTCGTACGGGGAACACCGGGGAGCTGTTTTTT.

DNA of the CDR3: TGCGCCAGCAGCTTGGGACAGGGGGCAGGTGGAAACACCATATATTTT. Translating gives CASSLGQGAGGNTIYF. The J gene is TRBJ1-3, the V gene TRBV5-1; 10 bases are a match to TRBD1. The CDR3 covers 16 residues. The germline CDR1 and CDR2 sequences are SGHRS and YFSETQ. The J segment lost 3 bases and the V segment lost 0 bases, leaving 3 bases of the junction unmatched.

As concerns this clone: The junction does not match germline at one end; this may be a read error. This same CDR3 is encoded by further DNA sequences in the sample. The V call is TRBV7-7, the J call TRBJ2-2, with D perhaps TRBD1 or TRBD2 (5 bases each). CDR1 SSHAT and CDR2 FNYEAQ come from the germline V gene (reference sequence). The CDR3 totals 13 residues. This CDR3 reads CASSLGVGGELFF. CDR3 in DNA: TGTGCTAGCAGCTTGGGGGTCGGCGGGGAGCTGTTTTTT.

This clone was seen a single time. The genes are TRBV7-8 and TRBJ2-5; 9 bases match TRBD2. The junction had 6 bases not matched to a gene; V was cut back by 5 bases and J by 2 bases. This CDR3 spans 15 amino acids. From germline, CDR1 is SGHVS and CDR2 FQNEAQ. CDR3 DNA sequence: TGTGCCAGCAGCAGAACTCTAGCGGGGCAAGAGACCCAGTACTTC. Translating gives CASSRTLAGQETQYF.

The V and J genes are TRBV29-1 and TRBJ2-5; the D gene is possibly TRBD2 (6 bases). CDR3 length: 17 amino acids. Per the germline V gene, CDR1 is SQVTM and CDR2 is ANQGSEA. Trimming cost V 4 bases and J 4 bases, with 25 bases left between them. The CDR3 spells CSVGGSWGKGLRETQYF. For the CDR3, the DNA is TGCAGCGTTGGGGGTTCGTGGGGAAAGGGACTCAGAGAGACCCAGTACTTC.

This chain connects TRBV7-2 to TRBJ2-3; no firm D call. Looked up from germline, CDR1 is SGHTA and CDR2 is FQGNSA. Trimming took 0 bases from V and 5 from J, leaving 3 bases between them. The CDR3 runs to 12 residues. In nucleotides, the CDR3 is TGTGCCAGCAGCTTAGCGTTAGATACGCAGTATTTT. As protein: CASSLALDTQYF.

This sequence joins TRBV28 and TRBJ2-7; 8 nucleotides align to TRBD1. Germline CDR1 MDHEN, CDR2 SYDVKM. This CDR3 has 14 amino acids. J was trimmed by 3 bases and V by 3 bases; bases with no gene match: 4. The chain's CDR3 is CASSFSGTGYEQYF. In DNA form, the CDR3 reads TGTGCCAGCAGTTTCTCCGGGACAGGCTACGAGCAGTACTTC.

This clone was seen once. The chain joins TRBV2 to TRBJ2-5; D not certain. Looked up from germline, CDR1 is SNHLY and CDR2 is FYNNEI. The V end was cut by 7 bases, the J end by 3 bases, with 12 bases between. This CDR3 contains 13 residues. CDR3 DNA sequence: TGTGCCAGCATAGTCATAAGGGAAGAGACCCAGTACTTC. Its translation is CASIVIREETQYF.

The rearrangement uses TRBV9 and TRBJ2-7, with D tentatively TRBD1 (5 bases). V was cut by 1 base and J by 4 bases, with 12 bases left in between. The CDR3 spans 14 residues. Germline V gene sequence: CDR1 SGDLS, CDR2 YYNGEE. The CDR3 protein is CASSVSQGPYEQYF. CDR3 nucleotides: TGTGCCAGCAGCGTAAGCCAGGGCCCTTACGAGCAGTACTTC.

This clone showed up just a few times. The CDR3 region is CASSPGTDYNSPLHF. CDR3 coding DNA: TGTGCCAGCTCCCCCGGGACGGACTATAATTCACCCCTCCACTTT. The chain recombines TRBV18 with TRBJ1-6; D is perhaps TRBD1 (5 bases). The length of the CDR3 is 15 residues. In germline, CDR1 is KGHSH, CDR2 LQKENI. The V gene lost 6 bases and the J gene lost 3 bases, with 12 bases spanning the gap.

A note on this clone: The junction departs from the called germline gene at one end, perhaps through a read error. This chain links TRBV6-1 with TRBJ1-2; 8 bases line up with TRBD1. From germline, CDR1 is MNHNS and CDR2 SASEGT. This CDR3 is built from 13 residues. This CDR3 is CAGRNTGGGGYTF. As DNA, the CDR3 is TGTGCCGGCAGGAATACAGGGGGGGGTGGCTACACCTTC.

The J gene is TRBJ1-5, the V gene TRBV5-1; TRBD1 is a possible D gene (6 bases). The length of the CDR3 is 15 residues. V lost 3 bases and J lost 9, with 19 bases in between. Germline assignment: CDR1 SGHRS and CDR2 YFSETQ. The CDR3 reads CASSSGGDTGGPQHF. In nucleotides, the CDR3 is TGCGCCAGCAGCTCGGGAGGGGACACCGGAGGGCCCCAGCATTTT.

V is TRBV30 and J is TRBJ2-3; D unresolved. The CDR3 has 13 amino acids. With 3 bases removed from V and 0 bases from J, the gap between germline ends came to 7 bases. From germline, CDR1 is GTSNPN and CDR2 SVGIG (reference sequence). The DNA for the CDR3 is TGTGCCTGGAGGCAGGAGAGCACAGATACGCAGTATTTT. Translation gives CAWRQESTDTQYF.

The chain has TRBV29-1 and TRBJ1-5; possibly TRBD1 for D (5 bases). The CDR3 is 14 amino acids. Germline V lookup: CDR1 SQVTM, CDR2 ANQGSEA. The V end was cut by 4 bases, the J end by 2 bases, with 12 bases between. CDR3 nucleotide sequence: TGCAGCGTTGGGGAGAGGGGTGGCAATCAGCCCCAGCATTTT. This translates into CSVGERGGNQPQHF. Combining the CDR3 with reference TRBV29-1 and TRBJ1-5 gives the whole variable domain SAVISQKPSRDICQRGTSLTIQCQVDSQVTMMFWYRQQPGQSLTLIATANQGSEATYESGFVIDKFPISRPNLTFSTLTVSNMSPEDSSIYLCSVGERGGNQPQHFGDGTRLSIL.

Here the CDR3 reads CASSYGGGDYGYTF. The DNA of the CDR3 is TGTGCCAGCAGTTACGGCGGGGGGGACTATGGCTACACCTTC. The chain couples TRBV6-5 to TRBJ1-2; D might be TRBD1 (5 bases). The germline CDR1 and CDR2 sequences are MNHEY and SVGAGI. The CDR3 totals 14 residues. Trimming took 2 bases from V and 3 from J, leaving 10 bases between them.

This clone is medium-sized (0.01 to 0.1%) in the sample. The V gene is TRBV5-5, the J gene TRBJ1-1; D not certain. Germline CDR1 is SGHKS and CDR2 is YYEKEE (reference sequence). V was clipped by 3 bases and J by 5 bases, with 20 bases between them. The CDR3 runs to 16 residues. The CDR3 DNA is TGTGCCAGCAGCTCCCGAATCCTTGGGGAGAAGACTGAAGCTTTCTTT. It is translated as CASSSRILGEKTEAFF.

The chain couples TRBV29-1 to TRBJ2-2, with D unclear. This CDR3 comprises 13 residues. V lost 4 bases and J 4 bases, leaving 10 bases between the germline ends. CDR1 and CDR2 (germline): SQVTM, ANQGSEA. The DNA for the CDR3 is TGCAGCGTTGGGCCTTTGGGCACCGGGGAGCTGTTTTTT. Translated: CSVGPLGTGELFF.

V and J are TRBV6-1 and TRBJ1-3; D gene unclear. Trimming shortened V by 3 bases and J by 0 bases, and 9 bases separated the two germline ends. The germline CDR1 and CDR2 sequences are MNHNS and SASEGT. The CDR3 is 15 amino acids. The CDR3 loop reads CASSDATASGNTIYF. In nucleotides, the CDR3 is TGTGCCAGCAGTGATGCGACTGCCTCTGGAAACACCATATATTTT.

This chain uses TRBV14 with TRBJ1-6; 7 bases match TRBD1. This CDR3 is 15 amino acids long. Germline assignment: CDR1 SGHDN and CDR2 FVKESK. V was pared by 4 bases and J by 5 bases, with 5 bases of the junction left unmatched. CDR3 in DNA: TGTGCCAGCAGCCGGTATCAGGGGGATAATTCACCCCTCCACTTT. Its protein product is CASSRYQGDNSPLHF.

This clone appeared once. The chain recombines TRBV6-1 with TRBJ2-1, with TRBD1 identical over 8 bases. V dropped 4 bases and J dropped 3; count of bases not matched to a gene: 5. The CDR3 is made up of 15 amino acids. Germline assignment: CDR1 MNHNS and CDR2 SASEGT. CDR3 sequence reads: CASSGPGGLYNEQFF. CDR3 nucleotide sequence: TGTGCCAGCAGTGGGCCAGGGGGCCTCTACAATGAGCAGTTCTTC.

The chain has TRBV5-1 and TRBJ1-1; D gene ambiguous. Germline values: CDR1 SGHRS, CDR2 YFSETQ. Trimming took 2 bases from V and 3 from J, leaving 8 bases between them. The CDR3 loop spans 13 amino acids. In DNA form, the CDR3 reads TGCGCCAGCAGCTTTACTGCCGACACTGAAGCTTTCTTT. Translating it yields CASSFTADTEAFF.